Following are 32 T cell receptor beta chains from one sample sequenced in a study of control samples from healthy donors and cancer patients. Measured with immunoSEQ multiplex PCR; TCRdb has only the in-frame clones, and not every one. The sample gives about 160,000 clones, 80% to 90% of which show up once; around 13% is in the top ten. The sequenced sample was blood. These receptors all stem from a man aged 30 to 39 in good health.

This chain links TRBV5-4 with TRBJ2-1, with TRBD2 identical over 14 bases. The length of the CDR3 is 16 residues. Germline-derived CDR1 and CDR2 are SGHNT and YYREEE (reference sequence). V gave up 4 bases and J gave up 6 bases; unmatched junction bases: 6. The CDR3 loop is CASSPGLAGEGNEQFF. The CDR3 region has the DNA TGTGCCAGCAGCCCGGGACTAGCGGGAGAAGGCAATGAGCAGTTCTTC. Together with reference TRBV5-4 and TRBJ2-1, the CDR3 gives the full variable domain: ETGVTQSPTHLIKTRGQQVTLRCSSQSGHNTVSWYQQALGQGPQFIFQYYREEENGRGNFPPRFSGLQFPNYSSELNVNALELDDSALYLCASSPGLAGEGNEQFFGPGTRLTVL.

As regards this clone: A read error may explain this, as a much larger clone is one base away. The sample has other DNA sequences that encode this CDR3 too. V usage is TRBV2 and J usage is TRBJ1-5; 10 bases match TRBD1. CDR1 SNHLY and CDR2 FYNNEI come from the germline V gene. CDR3 length equals 15 residues. Here the CDR3 DNA reads TGTGCCAGCAGCCCGGGACAGGGGTCAAACCAGCCCCAACATTTT. This gives the protein CASSPGQGSNQPQHF. The full variable domain, with the rest looked up from reference TRBV2 and TRBJ1-5, is EPEVTQTPSHQVTQMGQEVILRCVPISNHLYFYWYRQILGQKVEFLVSFYNNEISEKSEIFDDQFSVERPDGSNFTLKIRSTKLEDSAMYFCASSPGQGSNQPQHFGDGTRLSIL.

V gene TRBV4-1 combines with J gene TRBJ2-7; possibly TRBD1 or TRBD2 for D (7 bases each). This CDR3 has 16 residues. Germline CDR1 reads MGHRA; CDR2 reads YSYEKL. Trimming pared 0 bases from V and 4 bases from J, leaving 16 bases between. DNA for the CDR3: TGCGCCAGCAGCCAAGATTGGGAGGGGGCTGGTTACGAGCAGTACTTC. The encoded protein is CASSQDWEGAGYEQYF.

This CDR3 is CASSKARRKVRNQPQHF. In DNA, the CDR3 is TGTGCCAGCAGCAAAGCGCGTAGAAAGGTCCGCAATCAGCCCCAGCATTTT. The chain links TRBV21-1 to TRBJ1-5. TRBV21-1 is labeled a pseudogene. This CDR3 contains 17 residues.

This chain uses TRBV19 with TRBJ1-1; D is undetermined. The CDR3 covers 14 residues. V lost 3 bases, J lost 0 bases, and 8 bases lay in between. Per the germline V gene, CDR1 is LNHDA and CDR2 is SQIVND (reference sequence). The CDR3 sequence: CASSMRGLNTEAFF. CDR3 sequence (DNA): TGTGCCAGTAGTATGCGTGGGCTGAACACTGAAGCTTTCTTT.

The rearrangement uses TRBV7-2 and TRBJ1-2; D is undetermined. Germline CDR1 SGHTA, CDR2 FQGNSA. Between the trimmed V and J ends, which lost 0 bases and 2 bases, there was a span of 13 bases. The CDR3 loop spans 16 amino acids. The CDR3 nucleotides read TGTGCCAGCAGCTTAGCGGAACGCGGTGGGAACTATGGCTACACCTTC. Protein sequence: CASSLAERGGNYGYTF.

The chain employs TRBV6-6 and TRBJ2-1, with D perhaps matching TRBD2 (5 bases). CDR1 and CDR2 from the germline V gene are MNHNY and SVGAGI (reference sequence). V dropped 6 bases and J dropped 2 bases, with 14 bases sitting between them. This CDR3 contains 15 residues. CDR3 in amino acids: CASSLSSRAYNEQFF. The CDR3, as DNA: TGTGCCAGCAGCCTCTCTAGCCGGGCCTACAATGAGCAGTTCTTC.

The V gene is TRBV10-3, the J gene TRBJ1-3, with D perhaps matching TRBD1 (5 bases). The CDR3 consists of 12 residues. V was pared by 11 bases and J by 3 bases, with 11 bases between. CDR1 and CDR2 (germline): ENHRY, SYGVKD. CDR3 amino acids: CAAGGVGNTIYF. In DNA, the CDR3 is TGTGCCGCGGGGGGAGTTGGAAACACCATATATTTT.

This clone appeared once. The chain is built from TRBV29-1 and TRBJ1-2, with a weak D call TRBD1 (6 bases). V lost 0 bases and J 2 bases, leaving 10 bases between the germline ends. The V gene's germline CDR1 is SQVTM and CDR2 ANQGSEA. The CDR3 loop spans 14 amino acids. CDR3 bases: TGCAGCGTTGAAGAGGGGGGCGGAAACTATGGCTACACCTTC. Protein sequence: CSVEEGGGNYGYTF.

This sequence joins TRBV2 and TRBJ1-6, with TRBD1 matching over 9 bases. CDR3 length: 12 amino acids. The germline CDR1 and CDR2 sequences are SNHLY and FYNNEI. V gave up 6 bases and J gave up 13 bases; unmatched junction bases: 4. As DNA, the CDR3 is TGTGCCAGCAGAAACACAGGGGGCCCCCTCCACTTT. As protein: CASRNTGGPLHF.

The chain couples TRBV7-8 to TRBJ1-3; D ambiguous. V was cut by 2 bases and J by 2 bases, with 10 bases left in between. CDR1 is SGHVS and CDR2 is FQNEAQ in the germline V gene. The CDR3 consists of 15 residues. The DNA for the CDR3 is TGTGCCAGCAGCTTACGTCAAGGTACTGGAAACACCATATATTTT. This translates into CASSLRQGTGNTIYF.

CDR3 region: CASSQDSNQPQHF. CDR3 DNA: TGTGCCAGTAGTCAGGATAGCAATCAGCCCCAGCATTTT. The chain couples TRBV19 to TRBJ1-5; D gene ambiguous. CDR3 length: 13 residues. Germline V gene sequence: CDR1 LNHDA, CDR2 SQIVND (reference sequence). The V end lost 5 bases, the J end lost 0 bases, and 5 bases lay between the germline ends.

V is TRBV19 and J is TRBJ2-7, with a tentative D call TRBD2 (5 bases). Germline CDR1 is LNHDA and CDR2 is SQIVND (reference sequence). The CDR3 loop spans 13 amino acids. The V gene lost 5 bases and the J gene lost 6 bases, with 14 bases spanning the gap. This CDR3 is CASSVAGVSEQYF. The CDR3 DNA follows: TGTGCCAGTAGTGTCGCCGGGGTTAGCGAGCAGTACTTC.

The chain employs TRBV5-8 and TRBJ1-2; 7 nucleotides agree with TRBD1. The CDR3 extends over 14 amino acids. J was trimmed by 6 bases and V by 4 bases; bases with no gene match: 9. Germline CDR1 and CDR2: SGHTS and YDEGEE. The CDR3 DNA is TGTGCCAGCAGCCAGGTACAGGGGATGGATGGCTACACCTTC. Its protein product is CASSQVQGMDGYTF.

The rearrangement uses TRBV5-6 and TRBJ1-5; a possible D gene is TRBD1 (5 bases). V was shortened by 4 bases and J by 9 bases, with 23 bases between the two germline ends. The CDR3 has 16 amino acids. Germline values: CDR1 SGHDT, CDR2 YYEEEE. CDR3 in DNA: TGTGCCAGCAGCGTAAACGGCCGGGGCAAAGGCCGGCCCCAGCATTTT. Encoded protein: CASSVNGRGKGRPQHF.

The genes are TRBV6-5 and TRBJ2-2; D is ambiguous. The CDR3 loop spans 15 amino acids. Germline V gene sequence: CDR1 MNHEY, CDR2 SVGAGI. The V and J ends lost 6 bases and 1 base respectively, with 12 bases between them. The CDR3 DNA follows: TGTGCCAGCAGGACCCCCCCAGGGAACACCGGGGAGCTGTTTTTT. Its translation is CASRTPPGNTGELFF.

The chain has TRBV18 and TRBJ1-4; possible D gene TRBD1, 5 bases. Germline loops: CDR1 KGHSH, CDR2 LQKENI. This CDR3 has 16 residues. The ends were cut back, 3 bases at V and 3 bases at J, with 14 bases in the middle. The CDR3 DNA reads as TGTGCCAGCTCACCCTTCGACAGTGGAGCTAATGAAAAACTGTTTTTT. Protein product: CASSPFDSGANEKLFF.

This clone was seen a few times. J is TRBJ1-1 and V is TRBV7-9, with a possible D match to TRBD1 (6 bases). The CDR3 covers 17 residues. Germline V lookup: CDR1 SEHNR, CDR2 FQNEAQ (reference sequence). V lost 4 bases and J 6 bases, leaving 24 bases between the germline ends. The CDR3, as DNA: TGTGCCAGCAGCTCGAGGGGCTGGGGGGCTGGAGGACCTGAAGCTTTCTTT. This encodes CASSSRGWGAGGPEAFF.

The gene calls are TRBV25-1 and TRBJ1-2, with D unclear. Germline V lookup: CDR1 MGHDK, CDR2 SYGVNS. This CDR3 region has 14 residues. The V end lost 4 bases, the J end lost 0 bases, and 9 bases lay between the germline ends. CDR3 in DNA: TGTGCCAGCAGTGGCGGCACCACTAACTATGGCTACACCTTC. Residues: CASSGGTTNYGYTF.

V and J are TRBV7-3 and TRBJ2-2; D is unresolved. Trimming removed 5 bases at V and 6 bases at J, with 13 bases between. The CDR3 totals 14 residues. CDR1 and CDR2 (germline): SGHTA, FQGTGA. CDR3 sequence (DNA): TGTGCCAGCAGCCCGAACGTAGGAGCCGGGGAGCTGTTTTTT. Its translation: CASSPNVGAGELFF.

The J gene is TRBJ2-7, the V gene TRBV13, with D unresolved. V lost 2 bases, J lost 2 bases, and 16 bases lay in between. Germline V lookup: CDR1 PRHDT, CDR2 FYEKMQ (reference sequence). The CDR3 covers 16 residues. CDR3: CASSLSPAGQTYEQYF. The CDR3 DNA reads as TGTGCCAGCAGCTTATCCCCTGCTGGCCAAACCTACGAGCAGTACTTC.

The chain is built from TRBV27 and TRBJ1-6; unclear D gene. Trimming left V 1 base short and J 10 bases short, with 5 bases between. This CDR3 is 12 amino acids long. The germline V gene has CDR1 MNHEY and CDR2 SMNVEV (reference sequence). The CDR3 loop is CASSLLNSPLHF. In nucleotides, the CDR3 is TGTGCCAGCAGTTTATTAAACTCACCCCTCCACTTT.

The rearrangement joins TRBV28 to TRBJ1-1; D is unresolved. The CDR3 is 16 amino acids. The germline V gene has CDR1 MDHEN and CDR2 SYDVKM. The ends were cut back, 2 bases at V and 3 bases at J, with 16 bases in the middle. In DNA, the CDR3 is TGTGCCAGCAGTTTACCCCTCGGAGAAAGGTACACTGAAGCTTTCTTT. Protein sequence: CASSLPLGERYTEAFF.

Here the CDR3 reads CASSRDKNYQPQHF. CDR3 sequence (DNA): TGTGCCAGCAGTAGGGACAAGAATTATCAGCCCCAGCATTTT. This chain connects TRBV27 to TRBJ1-5; D perhaps matches TRBD1 (6 bases). Trimming removed 5 bases at V and 5 bases at J, with 13 bases between. Germline V gene data show CDR1 as MNHEY and CDR2 as SMNVEV (reference sequence). This CDR3 is built from 14 residues.

This chain connects TRBV4-3 to TRBJ1-1; D not certain. V gave up 0 bases and J gave up 5 bases, with 7 bases separating them. The V gene's germline CDR1 is LGHNA and CDR2 YSLEER. This CDR3 is 13 amino acids long. CDR3 DNA sequence: TGCGCCAGCAGCCAAGAACGCGGAACTGAAGCTTTCTTT. Residues: CASSQERGTEAFF.

The rearrangement joins TRBV11-3 to TRBJ2-1; perhaps D is TRBD1 or TRBD2 (6 bases each). CDR1 and CDR2 from the germline V gene are SGHNT and YENEEA. This CDR3 contains 12 residues. The V end lost 3 bases, the J end lost 10 bases, and 10 bases lay between the germline ends. CDR3 amino acids: CASSFGGREQFF. DNA for the CDR3: TGTGCCAGCAGCTTCGGGGGCAGGGAGCAGTTCTTC.

The chain is built from TRBV5-4 and TRBJ2-7; 8 bases line up with TRBD1. This CDR3 contains 15 residues. Germline lookup yields CDR1 SGHNT and CDR2 YYREEE (reference sequence). Trimming took 10 bases from V and 3 from J; bases not matched to a gene: 15. CDR3 coding DNA: TGTGCCTATACCCCATCAGACAGGGGAAACTACGAGCAGTACTTC. Protein: CAYTPSDRGNYEQYF.

This chain connects TRBV6-2 or TRBV6-3 to TRBJ2-1; D not resolved. Per germline, CDR1 MNHEY and CDR2 SVGEGT. V was clipped by 2 bases and J by 7 bases, with 6 bases between them. The CDR3 length is 12 residues. This CDR3 reads CASSYVGNEQFF. The CDR3 bases are TGTGCCAGCAGTTACGTTGGGAATGAGCAGTTCTTC.

The chain joins TRBV6-5 to TRBJ2-5; 8 bases line up with TRBD2. Per germline, CDR1 MNHEY and CDR2 SVGAGI. J lost 4 bases, V lost 6 bases, and 4 bases had no gene match. CDR3 length: 13 amino acids. Written as DNA, the CDR3 is TGTGCCAGCAGGGTTAGCGGGATAGAGACCCAGTACTTC. Protein sequence: CASRVSGIETQYF.

The chain couples TRBV2 to TRBJ1-5; D is unresolved. Per germline, CDR1 SNHLY and CDR2 FYNNEI. This CDR3 has 14 residues. V was clipped by 3 bases and J by 4 bases, with 10 bases between them. In DNA form, the CDR3 reads TGTGCCAGCAGTGACAGGTTCGGGAATCAGCCCCAGCATTTT. The encoded protein is CASSDRFGNQPQHF.

The V and J genes are TRBV19 and TRBJ2-7; TRBD2 aligns across 7 bases. The junction had 3 bases not matched to a gene; V was cut back by 8 bases and J by 2 bases. The CDR3 length is 12 residues. Germline V lookup: CDR1 LNHDA, CDR2 SQIVND (reference sequence). The CDR3 DNA follows: TGTGCCAGTTCCGGGACTACCTACGAGCAGTACTTC. The encoded protein is CASSGTTYEQYF.

This chain links TRBV2 with TRBJ1-5; D remains ambiguous. Trimming took 0 bases from V and 0 from J, leaving 6 bases between them. The V gene's germline CDR1 is SNHLY and CDR2 FYNNEI. There are 15 residues in the CDR3. The CDR3 loop is CASSEARLSNQPQHF. CDR3 DNA: TGTGCCAGCAGTGAAGCAAGGCTTAGCAATCAGCCCCAGCATTTT.